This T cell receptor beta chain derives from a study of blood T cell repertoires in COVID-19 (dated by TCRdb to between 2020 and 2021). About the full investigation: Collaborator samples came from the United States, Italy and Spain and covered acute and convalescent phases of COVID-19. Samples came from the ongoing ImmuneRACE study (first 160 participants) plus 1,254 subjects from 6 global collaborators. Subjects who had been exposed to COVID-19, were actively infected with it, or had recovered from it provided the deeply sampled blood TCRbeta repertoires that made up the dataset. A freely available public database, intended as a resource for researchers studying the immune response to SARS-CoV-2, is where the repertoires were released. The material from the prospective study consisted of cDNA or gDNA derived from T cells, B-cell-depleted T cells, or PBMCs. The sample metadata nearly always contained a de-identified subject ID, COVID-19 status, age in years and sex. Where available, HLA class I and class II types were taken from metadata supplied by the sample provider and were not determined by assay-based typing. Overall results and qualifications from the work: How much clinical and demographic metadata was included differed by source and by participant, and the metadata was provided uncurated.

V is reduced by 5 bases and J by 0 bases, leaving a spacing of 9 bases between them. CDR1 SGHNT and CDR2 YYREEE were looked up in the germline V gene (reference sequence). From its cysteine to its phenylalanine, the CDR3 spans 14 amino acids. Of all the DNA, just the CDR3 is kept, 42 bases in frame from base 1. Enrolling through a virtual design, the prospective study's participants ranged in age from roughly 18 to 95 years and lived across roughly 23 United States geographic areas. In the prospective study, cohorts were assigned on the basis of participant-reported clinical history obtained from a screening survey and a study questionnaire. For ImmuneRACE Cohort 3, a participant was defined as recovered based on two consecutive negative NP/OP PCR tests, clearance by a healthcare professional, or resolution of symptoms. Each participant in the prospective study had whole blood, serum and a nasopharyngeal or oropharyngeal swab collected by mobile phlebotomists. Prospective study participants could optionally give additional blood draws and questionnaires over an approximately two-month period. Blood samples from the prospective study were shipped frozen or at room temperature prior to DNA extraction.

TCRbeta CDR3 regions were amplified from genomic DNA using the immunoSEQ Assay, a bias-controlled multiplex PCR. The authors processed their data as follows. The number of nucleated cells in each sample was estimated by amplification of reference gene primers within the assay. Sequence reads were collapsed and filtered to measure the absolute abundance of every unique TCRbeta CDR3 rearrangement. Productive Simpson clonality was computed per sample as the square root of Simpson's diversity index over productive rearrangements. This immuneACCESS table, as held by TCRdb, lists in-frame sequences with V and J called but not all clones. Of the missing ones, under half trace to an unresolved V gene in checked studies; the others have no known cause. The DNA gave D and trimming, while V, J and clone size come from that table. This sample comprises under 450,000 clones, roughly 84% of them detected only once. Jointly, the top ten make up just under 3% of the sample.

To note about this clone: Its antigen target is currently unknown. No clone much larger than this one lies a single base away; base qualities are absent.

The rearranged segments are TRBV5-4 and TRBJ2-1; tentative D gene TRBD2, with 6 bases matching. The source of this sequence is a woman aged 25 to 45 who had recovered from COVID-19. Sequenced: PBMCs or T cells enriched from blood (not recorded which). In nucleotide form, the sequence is TGTGCCAGCAGTTGGGAGGACTCCTACAATGAGCAGTTCTTC. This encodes CASSWEDSYNEQFF. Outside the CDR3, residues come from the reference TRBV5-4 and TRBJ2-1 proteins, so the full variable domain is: ETGVTQSPTHLIKTRGQQVTLRCSSQSGHNTVSWYQQALGQGPQFIFQYYREEENGRGNFPPRFSGLQFPNYSSELNVNALELDDSALYLCASSWEDSYNEQFFGPGTRLTVL.